This TCR beta chain is from a study of T cells after yellow fever vaccination. MiXCR, run by TCRdb on the 5' RACE reads, gives a single entry per CDR3 protein. Here the sample spans around 530,000 distinct CDR3 sequences, roughly a sixth being singletons. From germline, CDR1 is SGHRS and CDR2 YFSETQ. Trimming removed 3 bases from V and 8 bases from J, with 15 bases in between. There are 14 residues in the CDR3. Sequenced material: PBMCs, taken 4 to 6 days after the first yellow fever vaccination. The rearrangement links TRBV5-1 to TRBJ2-1; D not certain. This sequence was found in a young man who received the YFV17D yellow fever vaccine. The CDR3 DNA is TGCGCCAGCAGCTCGAGACCCCCCCCTGATGAGCAGTTCTTC. It encodes CASSSRPPPDEQFF.